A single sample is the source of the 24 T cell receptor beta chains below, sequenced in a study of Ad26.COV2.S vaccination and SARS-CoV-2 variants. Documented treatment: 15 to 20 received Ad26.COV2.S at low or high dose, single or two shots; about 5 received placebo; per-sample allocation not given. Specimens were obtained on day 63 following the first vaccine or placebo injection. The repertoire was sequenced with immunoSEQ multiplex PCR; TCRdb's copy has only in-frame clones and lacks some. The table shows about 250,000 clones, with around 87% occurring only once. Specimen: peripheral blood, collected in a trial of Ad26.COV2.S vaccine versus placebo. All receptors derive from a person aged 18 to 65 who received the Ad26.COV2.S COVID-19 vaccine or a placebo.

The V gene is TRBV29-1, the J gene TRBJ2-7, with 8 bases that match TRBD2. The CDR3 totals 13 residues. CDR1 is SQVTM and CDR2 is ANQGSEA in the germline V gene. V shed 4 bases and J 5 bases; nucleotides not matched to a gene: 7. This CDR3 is CSVVTSATDEQYF. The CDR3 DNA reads TGCAGCGTTGTGACTAGCGCTACAGACGAGCAGTACTTC.

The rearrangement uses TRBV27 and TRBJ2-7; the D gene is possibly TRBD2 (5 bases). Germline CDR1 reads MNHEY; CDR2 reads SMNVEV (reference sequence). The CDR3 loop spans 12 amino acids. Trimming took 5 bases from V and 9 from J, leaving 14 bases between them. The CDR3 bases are TGTGCCAGCAGTCCGACGGACCGGGGGCAGTACTTC. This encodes CASSPTDRGQYF.

The CDR3 loop reads CASSSGTSLDEQYF. The CDR3 DNA reads TGCGCCAGCAGCTCCGGGACTAGCCTCGACGAGCAGTACTTC. The gene calls are TRBV5-1 and TRBJ2-7; 9 bases agree with TRBD2. The germline CDR1 and CDR2 sequences are SGHRS and YFSETQ. The J segment lost 5 bases and the V segment lost 3 bases, leaving 6 bases of the junction unmatched. This CDR3 is 14 amino acids long.

The CDR3 loop is CASSSLSLHYNEQFF. CDR3 bases: TGCGCCAGCAGCTCCCTTAGCCTCCATTACAATGAGCAGTTCTTC. This chain connects TRBV5-1 to TRBJ2-1; D is unresolved. Germline loops: CDR1 SGHRS, CDR2 YFSETQ. This CDR3 contains 15 residues. With 3 bases removed from V and 4 bases from J, the gap between germline ends came to 14 bases.

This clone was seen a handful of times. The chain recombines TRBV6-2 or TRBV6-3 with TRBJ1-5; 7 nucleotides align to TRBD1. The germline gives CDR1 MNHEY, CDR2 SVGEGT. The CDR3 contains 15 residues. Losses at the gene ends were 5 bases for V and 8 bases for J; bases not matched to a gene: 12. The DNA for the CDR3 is TGTGCCAGCAGTACTACAGGGGCGGCAGTGGAGCCCCAGCATTTT. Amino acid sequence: CASSTTGAAVEPQHF.

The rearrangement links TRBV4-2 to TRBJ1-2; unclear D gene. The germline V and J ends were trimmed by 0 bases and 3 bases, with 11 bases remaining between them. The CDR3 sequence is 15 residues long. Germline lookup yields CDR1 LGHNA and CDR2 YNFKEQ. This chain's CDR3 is CASSQDPKGDYGYTF. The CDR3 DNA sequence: TGTGCCAGCAGCCAAGATCCAAAGGGAGACTATGGCTACACCTTC.

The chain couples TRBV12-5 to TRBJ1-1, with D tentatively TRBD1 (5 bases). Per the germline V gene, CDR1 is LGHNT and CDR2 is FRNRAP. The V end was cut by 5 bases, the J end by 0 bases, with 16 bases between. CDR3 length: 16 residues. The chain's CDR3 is CASGPWDGLLNTEAFF. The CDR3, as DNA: TGTGCTAGTGGTCCCTGGGACGGACTCTTGAACACTGAAGCTTTCTTT.

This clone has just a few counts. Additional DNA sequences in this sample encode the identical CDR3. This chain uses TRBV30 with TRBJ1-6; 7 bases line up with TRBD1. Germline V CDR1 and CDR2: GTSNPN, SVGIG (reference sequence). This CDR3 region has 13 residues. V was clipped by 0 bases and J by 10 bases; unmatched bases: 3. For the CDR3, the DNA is TGTGCCTGGAGTGTACAGGGGAACTCACCCCTCCACTTT. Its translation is CAWSVQGNSPLHF.

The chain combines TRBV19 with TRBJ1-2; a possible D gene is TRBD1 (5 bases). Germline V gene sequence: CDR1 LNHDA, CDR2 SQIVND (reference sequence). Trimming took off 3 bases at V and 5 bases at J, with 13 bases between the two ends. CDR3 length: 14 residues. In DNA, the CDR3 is TGTGCCAGTAGTATCCCGGGATGGACATATGGCTACACCTTC. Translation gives CASSIPGWTYGYTF.

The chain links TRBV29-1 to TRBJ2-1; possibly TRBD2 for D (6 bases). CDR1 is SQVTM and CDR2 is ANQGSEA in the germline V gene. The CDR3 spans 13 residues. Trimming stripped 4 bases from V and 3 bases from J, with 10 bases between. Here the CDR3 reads CSVAGAFYNEQFF. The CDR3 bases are TGCAGCGTTGCGGGAGCCTTCTACAATGAGCAGTTCTTC.

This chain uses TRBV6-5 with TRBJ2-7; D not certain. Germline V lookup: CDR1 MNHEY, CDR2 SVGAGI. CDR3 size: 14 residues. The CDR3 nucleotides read TGTGCTAGCTACAGACTCTACAACCCCTACGAGCAGTACTTC. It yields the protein CASYRLYNPYEQYF.

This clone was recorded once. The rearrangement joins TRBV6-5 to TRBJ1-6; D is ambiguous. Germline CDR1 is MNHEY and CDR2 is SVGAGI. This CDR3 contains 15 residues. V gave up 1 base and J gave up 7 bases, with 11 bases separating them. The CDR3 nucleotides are TGTGCCAGCAGTTACTTCAACGCCAAGAATTCACCCCTCCACTTT. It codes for CASSYFNAKNSPLHF.

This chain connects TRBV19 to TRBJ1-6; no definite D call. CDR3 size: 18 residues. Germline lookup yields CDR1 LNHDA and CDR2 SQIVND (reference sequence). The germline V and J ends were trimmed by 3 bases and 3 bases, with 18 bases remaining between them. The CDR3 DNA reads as TGTGCCAGTAGTATGGGTCGGCCGAACCTCCTCTATAATTCACCCCTCCACTTT. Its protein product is CASSMGRPNLLYNSPLHF.

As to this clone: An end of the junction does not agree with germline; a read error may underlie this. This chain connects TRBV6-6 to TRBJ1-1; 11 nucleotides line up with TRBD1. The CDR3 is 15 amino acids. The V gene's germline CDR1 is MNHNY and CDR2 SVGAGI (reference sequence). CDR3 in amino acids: CASSNSGQGGAEAFF. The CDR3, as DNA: TGTGCCAGCAGTAACTCGGGACAGGGGGGCGCTGAAGCTTTCTTT.

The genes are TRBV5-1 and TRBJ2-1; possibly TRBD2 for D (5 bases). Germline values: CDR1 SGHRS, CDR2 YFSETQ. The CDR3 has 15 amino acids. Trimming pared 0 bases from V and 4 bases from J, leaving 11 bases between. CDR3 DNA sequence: TGCGCCAGCAGCTTGGCAGGCGGACTTTACAATGAGCAGTTCTTC. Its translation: CASSLAGGLYNEQFF.

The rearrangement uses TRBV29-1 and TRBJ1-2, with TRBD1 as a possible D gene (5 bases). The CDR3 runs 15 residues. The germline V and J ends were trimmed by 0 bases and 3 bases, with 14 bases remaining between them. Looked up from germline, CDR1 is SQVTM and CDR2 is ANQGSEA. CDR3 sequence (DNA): TGCAGCGTTGAAGATCAGGGTCCGGGCCACTATGGCTACACCTTC. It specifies CSVEDQGPGHYGYTF.

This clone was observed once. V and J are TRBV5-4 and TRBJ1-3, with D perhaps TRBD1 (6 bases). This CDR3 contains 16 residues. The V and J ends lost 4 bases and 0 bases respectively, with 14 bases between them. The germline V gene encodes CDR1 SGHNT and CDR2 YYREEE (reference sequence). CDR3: CASSIGQRLSGNTIYF. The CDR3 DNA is TGTGCCAGCAGCATCGGACAGCGCCTCTCTGGAAACACCATATATTTT. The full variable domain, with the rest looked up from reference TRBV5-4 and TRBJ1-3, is ETGVTQSPTHLIKTRGQQVTLRCSSQSGHNTVSWYQQALGQGPQFIFQYYREEENGRGNFPPRFSGLQFPNYSSELNVNALELDDSALYLCASSIGQRLSGNTIYFGEGSWLTVV.

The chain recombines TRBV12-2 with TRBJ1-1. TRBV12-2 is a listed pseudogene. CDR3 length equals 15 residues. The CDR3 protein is CASRIRGSVNTEAFF. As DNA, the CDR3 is TGTGCAAGTCGCATCCGGGGGTCGGTGAACACTGAAGCTTTCTTT.

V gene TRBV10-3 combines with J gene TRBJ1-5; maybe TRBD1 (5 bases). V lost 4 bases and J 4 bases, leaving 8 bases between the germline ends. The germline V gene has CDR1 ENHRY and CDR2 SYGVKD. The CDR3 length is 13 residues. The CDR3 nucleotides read TGTGCCATCAGTGTAAGGGGAAATCAGCCCCAGCATTTT. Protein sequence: CAISVRGNQPQHF.

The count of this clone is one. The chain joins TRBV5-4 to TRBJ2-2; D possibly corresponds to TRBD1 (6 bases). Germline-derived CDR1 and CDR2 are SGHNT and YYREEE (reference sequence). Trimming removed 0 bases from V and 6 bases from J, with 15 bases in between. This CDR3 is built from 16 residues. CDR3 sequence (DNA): TGTGCCAGCAGCTTGGTACAGGCGAAGGGGGCCGGGGAGCTGTTTTTT. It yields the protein CASSLVQAKGAGELFF. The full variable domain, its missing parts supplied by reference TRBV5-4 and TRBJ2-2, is ETGVTQSPTHLIKTRGQQVTLRCSSQSGHNTVSWYQQALGQGPQFIFQYYREEENGRGNFPPRFSGLQFPNYSSELNVNALELDDSALYLCASSLVQAKGAGELFFGEGSRLTVL.

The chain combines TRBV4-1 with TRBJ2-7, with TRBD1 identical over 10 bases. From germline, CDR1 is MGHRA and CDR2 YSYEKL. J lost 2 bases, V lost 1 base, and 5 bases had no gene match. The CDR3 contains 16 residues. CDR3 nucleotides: TGCGCCAGCAGCCAAGTTGCCGGGACAGGGGCCTACGAGCAGTACTTC. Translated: CASSQVAGTGAYEQYF.

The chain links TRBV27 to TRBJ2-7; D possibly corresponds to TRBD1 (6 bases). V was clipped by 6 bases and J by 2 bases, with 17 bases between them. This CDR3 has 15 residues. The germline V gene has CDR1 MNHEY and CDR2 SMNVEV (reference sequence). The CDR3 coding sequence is TGTGCCAGCAGGACCGGGACACTTACAACCTACGAGCAGTACTTC. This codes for CASRTGTLTTYEQYF.

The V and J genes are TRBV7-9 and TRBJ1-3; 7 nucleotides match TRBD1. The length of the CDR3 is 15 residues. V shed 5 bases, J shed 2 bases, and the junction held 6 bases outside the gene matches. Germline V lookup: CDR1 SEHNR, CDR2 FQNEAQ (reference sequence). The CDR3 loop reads CASSADREAGNTIYF. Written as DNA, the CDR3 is TGTGCCAGCAGCGCTGACAGGGAGGCTGGAAACACCATATATTTT.

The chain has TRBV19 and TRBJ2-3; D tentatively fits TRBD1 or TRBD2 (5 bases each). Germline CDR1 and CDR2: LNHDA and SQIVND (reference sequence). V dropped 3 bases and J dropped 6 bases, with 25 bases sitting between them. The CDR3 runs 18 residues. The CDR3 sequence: CASSISAAGQRSGDTQYF. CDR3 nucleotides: TGTGCCAGTAGTATCTCGGCGGCCGGGCAGCGGTCAGGGGATACGCAGTATTTT. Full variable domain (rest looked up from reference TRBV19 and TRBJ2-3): DGGITQSPKYLFRKEGQNVTLSCEQNLNHDAMYWYRQDPGQGLRLIYYSQIVNDFQKGDIAEGYSVSREKKESFPLTVTSAQKNPTAFYLCASSISAAGQRSGDTQYFGPGTRLTVL.